Each of the 25 T cell receptor beta chains below was sequenced from the same sample in a study of T cells after yellow fever vaccination. One entry per CDR3 protein results from TCRdb running MiXCR on the 5' RACE reads. The table has 100,000 to 150,000 distinct CDR3 sequences, around 7.4% seen once. Source: CD4+ T cells sorted from PBMCs, taken around 10 days after the first yellow fever vaccination. The receptors originated from a man between 18 and 29 years old who received the YFV17D yellow fever vaccine.

Ten or more counts support this clonotype. The chain has TRBV11-2 and TRBJ2-1; 10 bases match TRBD2. CDR1 is SGHAT, CDR2 FQNNGV, per germline. The V gene end was trimmed by 5 bases and the J gene end by 0 bases; junction bases not matched to a gene: 16. This CDR3 spans 20 amino acids. This CDR3 reads CASSLGWASGGPSSYNEQFF. In DNA, the CDR3 is TGTGCCAGCAGCCTCGGTTGGGCTAGCGGGGGACCAAGCTCCTACAATGAGCAGTTCTTC.

This CDR3 is CASSRYRRSGERETQYF. The CDR3, as DNA: TGTGCCAGCAGCCGCTACCGTCGTAGCGGGGAACGAGAGACCCAGTACTTC. The chain couples TRBV6-2 or TRBV6-3 to TRBJ2-5, with 8 bases matching TRBD2. V was clipped by 6 bases and J by 4 bases; unmatched bases: 16. The CDR3 runs 17 residues. Germline V gene lookup returns CDR1 MNHEY and CDR2 SVGEGT.

This clonotype was recorded at least ten times. The final CDR3 position lacks the conserved phenylalanine or tryptophan, pointing to a likely read error. The limits of the CDR3 on the DNA are not certain, so only TCRdb's listed CDR3 is given. V usage is TRBV7-9 and J usage is TRBJ2-1; the D segment call TRBD2 is taken from the table without a DNA check. Ends included, the CDR3 has 11 residues. Germline V gene lookup returns CDR1 SEHNR and CDR2 FQNEAQ (reference sequence). The CDR3 is CASSAWLAGSL.

This clonotype came up many times. This chain uses TRBV10-3 with TRBJ1-5; D not certain. Germline V gene lookup returns CDR1 ENHRY and CDR2 SYGVKD. V lost 0 bases and J 7 bases, leaving 13 bases between the germline ends. The CDR3 has 15 amino acids. The CDR3 sequence is CAISESTVLGQPQHF. In DNA form, the CDR3 reads TGTGCCATCAGTGAGTCAACGGTCCTTGGGCAGCCCCAGCATTTT.

The sample holds many counts of this clonotype. The rearrangement joins TRBV12-3 or TRBV12-4 to TRBJ2-1; 9 positions match TRBD2. V trimming: 6 bases; J trimming: 2 bases; junction bases outside the gene matches: 8. The CDR3 has 16 amino acids. The CDR3 DNA follows: TGTGCCAGCAGGGGCGGGGGGGTGATCACCTACAATGAGCAGTTCTTC. Translated, it gives CASRGGGVITYNEQFF.

This clonotype has a count of ten or more. This chain links TRBV18 with TRBJ2-5; a possible D gene is TRBD1 (6 bases). CDR1 KGHSH and CDR2 LQKENI come from the germline V gene. Between the trimmed V and J ends, which lost 6 bases and 2 bases, there was a span of 13 bases. This CDR3 spans 14 amino acids. The CDR3 DNA reads TGTGCCAGCTCGCCCCGGACAGCGCAAGAGACCCAGTACTTC. Its translation is CASSPRTAQETQYF. Filled out from reference TRBV18 and TRBJ2-5, the complete variable domain reads NAGVMQNPRHLVRRRGQEARLRCSPMKGHSHVYWYRQLPEEGLKFMVYLQKENIIDESGMPKERFSAEFPKEGPSILRIQQVVRGDSAAYFCASSPRTAQETQYFGPGTRLLVL.

At least ten counts were recorded for this clonotype. The chain employs TRBV18 and TRBJ2-7; D is possibly TRBD1 (6 bases). Germline lookup yields CDR1 KGHSH and CDR2 LQKENI. There are 12 residues in the CDR3. V lost 3 bases and J 3 bases, leaving 6 bases between the germline ends. The CDR3: CASSPDSYEQYV. The CDR3 DNA sequence: TGTGCCAGCTCACCGGACAGCTACGAGCAGTACGTC.

This clonotype occurred many times. V is TRBV7-3 and J is TRBJ1-6; possibly TRBD1 for D (5 bases). V shed 6 bases and J shed 7 bases, with 19 bases lying between them. Germline CDR1 is SGHTA and CDR2 is FQGTGA. This CDR3 is built from 16 residues. The DNA for the CDR3 is TGTGCCAGCAGTCTAAACGGGGGTTTAAACAATTCACCCCTCCACTTT. Its translation is CASSLNGGLNNSPLHF.

Ten or more counts support this clonotype. The chain carries TRBV7-2 and TRBJ2-2, with 12 nucleotides matching TRBD2. V lost 2 bases, J lost 6 bases, and 1 base stayed unmatched. Germline assignment: CDR1 SGHTA and CDR2 FQGNSA. CDR3 length: 15 amino acids. This CDR3 reads CASSLLAGGAGELFF. Written as DNA, the CDR3 is TGTGCCAGCAGCTTACTAGCGGGGGGGGCCGGGGAGCTGTTTTTT.

In its sample, this clonotype was seen many times. The chain combines TRBV20-1 with TRBJ2-1, with a weak D call TRBD2 (5 bases). The V and J ends lost 5 bases and 2 bases respectively, with 10 bases between them. CDR3 length: 13 residues. The germline V gene encodes CDR1 DFQATT and CDR2 SNEGSKA (reference sequence). The CDR3 sequence: CSALLDPYNEQFF. The CDR3 DNA sequence: TGCAGTGCTCTACTAGACCCCTACAATGAGCAGTTCTTC.

This clonotype occurred a few times. The chain joins TRBV25-1 to TRBJ2-4, with TRBD2 matching 9 bases. Germline V gene lookup returns CDR1 MGHDK and CDR2 SYGVNS. The CDR3 is 18 residues long. V gave up 6 bases and J gave up 0 bases; unmatched junction bases: 12. The CDR3 loop is CASSLPAGGSLAKNIQYF. CDR3 DNA: TGTGCCAGCAGCCTACCAGCGGGGGGATCACTAGCCAAAAACATTCAGTACTTC.

This clonotype has a count of ten or more. This chain joins TRBV29-1 and TRBJ2-5; 7 positions match TRBD2. CDR1 is SQVTM, CDR2 ANQGSEA, per germline. With 4 bases clipped from V and 7 bases from J, the junction kept 6 bases outside the gene matches. The CDR3 is 12 residues long. The DNA for the CDR3 is TGCAGCGTTGCTTGGACTAGGGGGACCCAGTACTTC. It is translated as CSVAWTRGTQYF.

This clonotype came up many times. The genes are TRBV5-1 and TRBJ2-3; 9 bases are a match to TRBD2. The J segment lost 3 bases and the V segment lost 5 bases, leaving 7 bases of the junction unmatched. Germline CDR1 SGHRS, CDR2 YFSETQ. The CDR3 loop spans 15 amino acids. CDR3 bases: TGCGCCAGCAGAATCCTAGCGGGAAAGACAGATACGCAGTATTTT. It encodes CASRILAGKTDTQYF. The whole variable domain, filled in from reference TRBV5-1 and TRBJ2-3, reads KAGVTQTPRYLIKTRGQQVTLSCSPISGHRSVSWYQQTPGQGLQFLFEYFSETQRNKGNFPGRFSGRQFSNSRSEMNVSTLELGDSALYLCASRILAGKTDTQYFGPGTRLTVL.

There are many counts of this clonotype. The rearrangement uses TRBV7-2 and TRBJ2-5, with 9 bases matching TRBD1. CDR1 and CDR2 from the germline V gene are SGHTA and FQGNSA. The V and J ends lost 5 bases and 5 bases, in that order; junction bases with no gene match: 3. The CDR3 is made up of 13 amino acids. The CDR3 region is CASSGTGYETQYF. As DNA, the CDR3 is TGTGCCAGCAGCGGGACAGGGTACGAGACCCAGTACTTC. Together with reference TRBV7-2 and TRBJ2-5, the CDR3 gives the full variable domain: GAGVSQSPSNKVTEKGKDVELRCDPISGHTALYWYRQSLGQGLEFLIYFQGNSAPDKSGLPSDRFSAERTGGSVSTLTIQRTQQEDSAVYLCASSGTGYETQYFGPGTRLLVL.

This clonotype was seen a handful of times. V and J are TRBV28 and TRBJ2-5; TRBD1 matches at 10 bases. Germline CDR1 is MDHEN and CDR2 is SYDVKM. The CDR3 is made up of 15 amino acids. V was clipped by 5 bases and J by 3 bases; unmatched bases: 6. The CDR3 protein is CASSPQGQGEETQYF. CDR3 DNA sequence: TGTGCCAGCAGTCCCCAAGGACAGGGGGAAGAGACCCAGTACTTC.

The chain is built from TRBV4-3 and TRBJ2-3; D remains unclear. This CDR3 region has 13 residues. Germline-derived CDR1 and CDR2 are LGHNA and YSLEER. V was cut by 4 bases and J by 5 bases, with 10 bases left in between. This CDR3 reads CASSLTMGDTQYF. The CDR3, as DNA: TGCGCCAGCAGCCTAACGATGGGAGATACGCAGTATTTT.

This clonotype was counted many times. This chain uses TRBV7-8 with TRBJ2-3, with D hard to call. Per the germline V gene, CDR1 is SGHVS and CDR2 is FQNEAQ. The CDR3 sequence is 13 residues long. The ends were cut back, 2 bases at V and 1 base at J, with 4 bases in the middle. CDR3 amino acids: CASSLQGTDTQYF. The CDR3 coding sequence is TGTGCCAGCAGCTTACAGGGCACAGATACGCAGTATTTT.

This clonotype was counted ten times or more. One end of the junction does not line up with germline, which may come from a read error. This rearrangement joins TRBV11-2 to TRBJ2-1; D unresolved. Germline assignment: CDR1 SGHAT and CDR2 FQNNGV. The CDR3 covers 13 residues. Here the CDR3 DNA reads TGTGCCAGCACCTTAGGTAGCACGAATGAGCAGTTCTTC. Protein: CASTLGSTNEQFF.

To note about this clonotype: A read error may explain this, as a much larger clone is one base away. This rearrangement joins TRBV7-2 to TRBJ2-3, with TRBD2 matching over 10 bases. CDR3 size: 15 residues. Trimming took 4 bases from V and 6 from J; bases not matched to a gene: 7. The germline V gene has CDR1 SGHTA and CDR2 FQGNSA. The CDR3 sequence is CTSSSPGLARDTQYF. The CDR3 nucleotides are TGTACCAGCAGCTCCCCGGGACTAGCGAGGGATACGCAGTATTTT.

This clonotype was recorded many times. This chain joins TRBV5-1 and TRBJ2-1; 9 bases fit TRBD1. The CDR3 consists of 15 residues. J lost 7 bases, V lost 2 bases, and 7 bases had no gene match. From germline, CDR1 is SGHRS and CDR2 YFSETQ. As DNA, the CDR3 is TGCGCCAGCAGCTTAGAACAGGGGGCAATAAATGAGCAGTTCTTC. Its protein is CASSLEQGAINEQFF.

This clonotype has a count of ten or more. This rearrangement joins TRBV20-1 to TRBJ1-3, with TRBD1 matching 10 bases. Germline CDR1 reads DFQATT; CDR2 reads SNEGSKA (reference sequence). The V and J ends lost 2 bases and 2 bases, in that order; junction bases with no gene match: 6. The CDR3 is made up of 16 amino acids. As DNA, the CDR3 is TGCAGTGCTAGAAGCTCCGGGACAGGGGCTGGAAACACCATATATTTT. This sequence encodes CSARSSGTGAGNTIYF.

V and J are TRBV5-4 and TRBJ2-4; D possibly corresponds to TRBD2 (7 bases). Between the trimmed V and J ends, which lost 1 base and 2 bases, there was a span of 16 bases. CDR3 length equals 17 residues. CDR1 is SGHNT, CDR2 YYREEE, per germline (reference sequence). Here the CDR3 reads CASSLIRGRGTKNIQYF. CDR3 coding DNA: TGTGCCAGCAGCTTGATTAGGGGGAGGGGGACCAAAAACATTCAGTACTTC. Combining the CDR3 with reference TRBV5-4 and TRBJ2-4 gives the whole variable domain ETGVTQSPTHLIKTRGQQVTLRCSSQSGHNTVSWYQQALGQGPQFIFQYYREEENGRGNFPPRFSGLQFPNYSSELNVNALELDDSALYLCASSLIRGRGTKNIQYFGAGTRLSVL.

In this sample, this clonotype turned up many times. V and J are TRBV18 and TRBJ2-3; 9 bases agree with TRBD1. The CDR3 runs 15 residues. Germline trimming cut 3 bases from V and 5 bases from J; bases unmatched to any gene: 6. The germline gives CDR1 KGHSH, CDR2 LQKENI. The CDR3 here is CASSPLPGQGDTQYF. In DNA, the CDR3 is TGTGCCAGCTCACCTCTCCCGGGACAGGGAGATACGCAGTATTTT.

This clonotype showed up many times. The chain joins TRBV19 to TRBJ2-1; 12 bases agree with TRBD1. Per germline, CDR1 LNHDA and CDR2 SQIVND (reference sequence). The CDR3 runs 14 residues. The ends lost 5 bases at V and 8 bases at J; junction bases unmatched: 4. The CDR3 loop is CASSGTGGFHEQFF. In DNA form, the CDR3 reads TGTGCCAGTAGTGGGACAGGGGGCTTTCATGAGCAGTTCTTC.

This clonotype was detected ten times or more. The V gene is TRBV18, the J gene TRBJ2-5, with 7 bases identical to TRBD2. With V trimmed by 0 bases and J by 1 base, 11 bases remained unmatched. Germline V gene lookup returns CDR1 KGHSH and CDR2 LQKENI. The CDR3 covers 18 residues. The CDR3 sequence: CASSPPNRGVLTQETQYF. The DNA for the CDR3 is TGTGCCAGCTCACCACCGAACCGGGGGGTCCTGACCCAAGAGACCCAGTACTTC.